This T cell receptor beta chain was observed in a study of T cells in Graves' hyperthyroidism and ophthalmopathy. Based on clinical symptoms, serum thyroxine and TRAb, thyroid ultrasound and orbital computed tomography, diagnoses were reached. Ahead of any ophthalmopathy symptoms, the blood sample was obtained at the first diagnosis of hyperthyroidism. Amplified regions were TCR beta CDR3 sequences from RNA transcripts. Using the HTBI primer set, a first-round RT-PCR was run on the TCR CDR3. A single record per CDR3 protein comes from TCRdb applying MiXCR to the multiplex PCR reads. The table includes around 700,000 distinct CDR3 sequences, around a sixth detected once. This clonotype has a count of ten or more. Germline V gene lookup returns CDR1 LGHDT and CDR2 YNNKEL (reference sequence). Trimming shortened V by 4 bases and J by 0 bases, and 20 bases separated the two germline ends. The CDR3 totals 18 residues.

The rearrangement uses TRBV3-1 and TRBJ2-3, with a weak D call TRBD1 (6 bases). This TCR was sampled from a woman aged 45 to 65 with Graves' hyperthyroidism that later progressed to Graves' ophthalmopathy. Sequenced material: blood. This CDR3 is CASSRKMAQGGSTDTQYF. In DNA, the CDR3 is TGTGCCAGCAGCCGCAAGATGGCACAGGGCGGGAGCACAGATACGCAGTATTTT.